This T cell receptor (beta chain) was sequenced during a study of T cells after posttransplantation cyclophosphamide. Whole-study findings and limits: Tissue-infiltrating T cells from skin or gut overlapped little with blood T cells. Donor-recipient repertoire similarity was low at 1-2 months, rising over year one.

This table comes from immunoSEQ multiplex PCR, and its TCRdb copy is limited to in-frame clones, with some not included. The sample consists of tens of thousands of clones, 85% to 95% of them appearing once. On this clone: What it binds is not known.

This related bone marrow graft donor gave peripheral blood on the day of marrow donation. The sequence came from a woman aged 45 to 65 in good health and a related stem cell transplant donor. The specimen was PBMCs.

CDR3 loop: CASRENVGNEQFF. The CDR3, as DNA: TGTGCCAGCAGGGAGAATGTCGGCAATGAGCAGTTCTTC. This chain uses TRBV6-1 with TRBJ2-1; D not certain. CDR1 is MNHNS, CDR2 SASEGT, per germline. There are 13 residues in the CDR3. V was pared by 6 bases and J by 6 bases, with 12 bases between.